The 11 T cell receptor beta chains below come from one sample, sequenced in a study of cytomegalovirus exposure and HLA in healthy donors. The PCR ran on 60 Vbeta and 13 Jbeta primers. This table comes from immunoSEQ multiplex PCR, and its TCRdb copy is limited to in-frame clones, with some not included. The listing contains approximately 130,000 clones. The sequenced sample was PBMCs. All receptors derive from a woman in her fifties or sixties in good health and CMV-seronegative.

This chain connects TRBV5-1 to TRBJ2-3, with 7 bases that match TRBD2. CDR1 and CDR2 from the germline V gene are SGHRS and YFSETQ. The CDR3 extends over 15 amino acids. The trim removed 5 bases at V and 5 bases at J, leaving 11 bases unmatched. The chain's CDR3 is CASSRLAGGKDTQYF. CDR3 in DNA: TGCGCCAGCAGTAGACTAGCTGGGGGTAAAGATACGCAGTATTTT.

The rearrangement joins TRBV6-6 to TRBJ1-3; D ambiguous. CDR1 is MNHNY, CDR2 SVGAGI, per germline (reference sequence). Trimming took off 5 bases at V and 2 bases at J, with 10 bases between the two ends. This CDR3 is 14 amino acids long. In DNA form, the CDR3 reads TGTGCCAGCAGTACCAGTCGGGCTGGAAACACCATATATTTT. Its translation is CASSTSRAGNTIYF.

The chain has TRBV5-1 and TRBJ2-2, with 7 positions matching TRBD1. Germline-derived CDR1 and CDR2 are SGHRS and YFSETQ. This CDR3 has 14 amino acids. With V trimmed by 3 bases and J by 6 bases, 5 bases remained unmatched. The CDR3 loop is CASSYQQGSGELFF. As DNA, the CDR3 is TGCGCCAGCAGCTACCAACAGGGGTCCGGGGAGCTGTTTTTT.

CDR3 bases: TGTGCCAGCTCACCCACAGGGAGAAGATCGAACACTGAAGCTTTCTTT. Encoded protein: CASSPTGRRSNTEAFF. J is TRBJ1-1 and V is TRBV18; D perhaps matches TRBD1 (6 bases). Germline CDR1 is KGHSH and CDR2 is LQKENI. CDR3 length equals 16 residues. The V and J ends lost 3 bases and 1 base respectively, with 15 bases between them. The full variable domain, rest sourced from reference TRBV18 and TRBJ1-1, is NAGVMQNPRHLVRRRGQEARLRCSPMKGHSHVYWYRQLPEEGLKFMVYLQKENIIDESGMPKERFSAEFPKEGPSILRIQQVVRGDSAAYFCASSPTGRRSNTEAFFGQGTRLTVV.

The chain couples TRBV6-6 to TRBJ1-5; D unclear. From germline, CDR1 is MNHNY and CDR2 SVGAGI (reference sequence). The CDR3 covers 15 residues. Trimming pared 2 bases from V and 3 bases from J, leaving 11 bases between. CDR3 nucleotides: TGTGCCAGCAGTTACAATCCACAGAACAATCAGCCCCAGCATTTT. As protein: CASSYNPQNNQPQHF.

The gene calls are TRBV5-4 and TRBJ2-2; 10 bases align to TRBD2. J lost 1 base, V lost 7 bases, and 4 bases had no gene match. CDR3 size: 15 residues. CDR1 is SGHNT, CDR2 YYREEE, per germline (reference sequence). The CDR3 region is CASARTSGNTGELFF. The CDR3 DNA follows: TGTGCCAGCGCCCGGACTAGCGGGAACACCGGGGAGCTGTTTTTT.

V and J are TRBV7-6 and TRBJ1-3; a possible D gene is TRBD1 (6 bases). The CDR3 totals 13 residues. V lost 3 bases to trimming and J lost 10 bases, with 13 bases between them. Germline CDR1 and CDR2: SGHVS and FNYEAQ. CDR3 amino acids: CASSFNPGQTIYF. In nucleotides, the CDR3 is TGTGCCAGCAGCTTTAACCCGGGACAAACCATATATTTT.

The rearrangement joins TRBV28 to TRBJ1-2; D is ambiguous. Trimming took 8 bases from V and 3 from J, leaving 13 bases between them. Germline values: CDR1 MDHEN, CDR2 SYDVKM. This CDR3 region has 13 residues. The CDR3: CASGEDLDYGYTF. In DNA, the CDR3 is TGTGCCAGCGGGGAGGATCTCGACTATGGCTACACCTTC.

The chain couples TRBV7-9 to TRBJ2-7, with D uncertain. V was pared by 3 bases and J by 2 bases, with 5 bases between. Per germline, CDR1 SEHNR and CDR2 FQNEAQ (reference sequence). This CDR3 is 12 amino acids long. CDR3 in amino acids: CASSFGAYEQYF. CDR3 bases: TGTGCCAGCAGCTTCGGAGCCTACGAGCAGTACTTC.

The chain joins TRBV6-1 to TRBJ2-1, with TRBD2 matching over 7 bases. With 5 bases clipped from V and 5 bases from J, the junction kept 6 bases outside the gene matches. CDR1 and CDR2 (germline): MNHNS, SASEGT. The CDR3 runs 14 residues. As DNA, the CDR3 is TGTGCCAGCAGTAGAGCGGGGACTAACAATGAGCAGTTCTTC. Amino acid sequence: CASSRAGTNNEQFF.

J is TRBJ2-1 and V is TRBV11-3, with 9 nucleotides matching TRBD1. The V gene end was trimmed by 1 base and the J gene end by 5 bases; junction bases not matched to a gene: 12. The CDR3 extends over 18 amino acids. Germline V gives CDR1 SGHNT, CDR2 YENEEA. CDR3 nucleotide sequence: TGTGCCAGCAGCTTAGTTGGGAGGGGGGGACAGGGAAACAATGAGCAGTTCTTC. Its protein product is CASSLVGRGGQGNNEQFF. The full variable domain, with the rest looked up from reference TRBV11-3 and TRBJ2-1, is EAGVVQSPRYKIIEKKQPVAFWCNPISGHNTLYWYLQNLGQGPELLIRYENEEAVDDSQLPKDRFSAERLKGVDSTLKIQPAELGDSAVYLCASSLVGRGGQGNNEQFFGPGTRLTVL.